This TCR beta chain was sequenced in a study of beta chain features in type 1 diabetes. Every isolated RNA sample was fully reverse transcribed, so sequencing captured expressed TCRB transcripts. Sequencing was performed with immunoSEQ multiplex PCR; in TCRdb, only in-frame clones are kept and a portion is missing. Of roughly 230,000 clones in the sample, 9.6% were seen once. The ends were cut back, 3 bases at V and 2 bases at J, with 7 bases in the middle. This CDR3 has 13 amino acids. Germline V CDR1 and CDR2: SGHVS, FNYEAQ. This chain connects TRBV7-6 to TRBJ1-1; D is undetermined. The sequence was collected from a woman aged 18-30 years in good health. The sample comprised naive CD4+ T cells from blood. As DNA, the CDR3 is TGTGCCAGCAGCTTTCTCCGTAACACTGAAGCTTTCTTT. Its protein is CASSFLRNTEAFF.